The present TCR beta chain was sequenced within a study of CD4 T cells in relation to SARS-CoV-2 and coronaviruses. This clone showed up just a few times. Its antigen remains unknown. Unexposed donor CD4+ T cells date from 2011-2018, before the COVID-19 pandemic. CD4+ T cells were isolated from the cells after around 9 days of culture. Between the trimmed V and J ends, which lost 5 bases and 3 bases, there was a span of 17 bases. Per the germline V gene, CDR1 is SGHTA and CDR2 is FQGTGA. This CDR3 comprises 16 residues. Sequenced by immunoSEQ multiplex PCR; TCRdb stores in-frame clones only, minus some. In the table there are about 19,000 clones, roughly 77% of which are singletons.

Sequenced: CD4+ T cells from PBMCs, cultured in vitro. The chain recombines TRBV7-3 with TRBJ1-3; D is uncertain. The receptor's source is a human donor in good health. In DNA form, the CDR3 reads TGTGCCAGCAGCCCCGGATCTAGGTCAGATGGAAACACCATATATTTT. Residues: CASSPGSRSDGNTIYF.